This T cell receptor beta chain was recorded in a study of T cell repertoires in cytomegalovirus infection. Study context: Indications of both CMV infection and matching HLA type were provided by public TCR beta signatures.

TCRdb called the reads again in MiXCR, with one record for every CDR3 protein. The sample lists roughly 600,000 distinct CDR3 sequences, 20% to 25% occurring once. Study-level findings and limits: The study found HLA-C-restricted CMV-specific TCR beta clonotypes dominating the ex vivo response. CMV carriers with the relevant HLA were identified by cumulative public TCR beta family frequency.

The V end lost 3 bases, the J end lost 2 bases, and 11 bases lay between the germline ends. The V gene's germline CDR1 is MNHEY and CDR2 SMNVEV (reference sequence). The CDR3 is made up of 15 amino acids. This clonotype appeared a few times. As yet, its antigen is unknown. The gene calls are TRBV27 and TRBJ1-5; D not certain. The source of this sequence is a human donor in good health (CMV status not recorded). Some clones in this sample may be carry-over from other donors' samples. Material for sequencing was CD8+ T cells from PBMCs. CDR3 bases: TGTGCCAGCAGTTTCCGAGGGAGGCGCAATCAGCCCCAGCATTTT. Its translation: CASSFRGRRNQPQHF.